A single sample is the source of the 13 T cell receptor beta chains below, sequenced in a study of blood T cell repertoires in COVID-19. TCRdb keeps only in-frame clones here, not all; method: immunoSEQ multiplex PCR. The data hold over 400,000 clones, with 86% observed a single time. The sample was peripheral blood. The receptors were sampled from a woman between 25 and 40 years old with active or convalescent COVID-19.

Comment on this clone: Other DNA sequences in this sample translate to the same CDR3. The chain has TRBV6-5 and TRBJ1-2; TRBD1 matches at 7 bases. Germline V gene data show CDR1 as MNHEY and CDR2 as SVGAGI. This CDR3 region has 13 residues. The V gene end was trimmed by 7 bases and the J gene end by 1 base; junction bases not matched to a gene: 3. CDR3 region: CASTRDSNYGYTF. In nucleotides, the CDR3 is TGTGCCAGCACCAGGGACAGTAACTATGGCTACACCTTC.

In nucleotides, the CDR3 is TGTGCCAGCAGCCAATCGGCGGAGGGAGGGATAAACACCTTC. Protein product: CASSQSAEGGINTF. The chain is built from TRBV3-1 (or the pseudogene TRBV3-2) and TRBJ1-2; unclear D gene. The V gene lost 2 bases and the J gene lost 12 bases, with 19 bases spanning the gap. In germline, CDR1 is LGHDT, CDR2 YNNKEL (reference sequence). The CDR3 is made up of 14 amino acids.

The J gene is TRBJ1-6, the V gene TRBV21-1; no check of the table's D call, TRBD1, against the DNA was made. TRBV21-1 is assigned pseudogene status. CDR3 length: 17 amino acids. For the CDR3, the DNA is TGTGCCAGCAGCTCTCACCGGGACAGAGACTATAATTCACCCCTCCACTTT. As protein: CASSSHRDRDYNSPLHF.

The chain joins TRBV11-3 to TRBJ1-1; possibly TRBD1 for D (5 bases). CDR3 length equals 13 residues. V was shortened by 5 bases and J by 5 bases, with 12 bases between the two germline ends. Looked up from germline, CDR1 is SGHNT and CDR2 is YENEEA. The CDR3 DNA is TGTGCCAGCAGCCCCAGTGGGGGGACTGAAGCTTTCTTT. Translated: CASSPSGGTEAFF.

DNA for the CDR3: TGTGCCAGCAGTCGACGGGAAAACACTGAAGCTTTCTTT. Translating it yields CASSRRENTEAFF. This chain joins TRBV6-4 and TRBJ1-1; D not certain. Germline V lookup: CDR1 MRHNA, CDR2 SNTAGT. The CDR3 is 13 residues long. Trimming took off 5 bases at V and 2 bases at J, with 9 bases between the two ends.

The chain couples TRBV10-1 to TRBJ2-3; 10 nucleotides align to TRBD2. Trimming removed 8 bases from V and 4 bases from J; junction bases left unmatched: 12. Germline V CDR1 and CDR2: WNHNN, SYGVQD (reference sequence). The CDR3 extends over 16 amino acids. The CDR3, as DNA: TGCGCCAGCTCCCCTCTAGCGGGAGACCCCGCAGATACGCAGTATTTT. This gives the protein CASSPLAGDPADTQYF.

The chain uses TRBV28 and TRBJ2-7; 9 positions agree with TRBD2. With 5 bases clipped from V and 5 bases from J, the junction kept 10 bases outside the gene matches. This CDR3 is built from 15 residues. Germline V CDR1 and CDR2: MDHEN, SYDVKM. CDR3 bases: TGTGCCAGCAGTAACCCGGGACTAGCAACGGACGAGCAGTACTTC. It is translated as CASSNPGLATDEQYF.

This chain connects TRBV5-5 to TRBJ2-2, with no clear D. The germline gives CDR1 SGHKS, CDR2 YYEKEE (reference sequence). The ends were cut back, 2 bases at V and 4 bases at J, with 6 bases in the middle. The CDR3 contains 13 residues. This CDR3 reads CASSFDFTGELFF. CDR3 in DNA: TGTGCCAGCAGCTTCGACTTCACCGGGGAGCTGTTTTTT.

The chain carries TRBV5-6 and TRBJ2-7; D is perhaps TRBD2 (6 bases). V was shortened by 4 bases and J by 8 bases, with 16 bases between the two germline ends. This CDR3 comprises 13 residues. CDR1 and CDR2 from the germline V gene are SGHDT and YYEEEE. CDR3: CASSRDLTGQQYF. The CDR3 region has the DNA TGTGCCAGCAGCCGGGACTTAACGGGGCAGCAGTACTTC. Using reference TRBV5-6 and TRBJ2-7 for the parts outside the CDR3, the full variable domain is DAGVTQSPTHLIKTRGQQVTLRCSPKSGHDTVSWYQQALGQGPQFIFQYYEEEERQRGNFPDRFSGHQFPNYSSELNVNALLLGDSALYLCASSRDLTGQQYFGPGTRLTVT.

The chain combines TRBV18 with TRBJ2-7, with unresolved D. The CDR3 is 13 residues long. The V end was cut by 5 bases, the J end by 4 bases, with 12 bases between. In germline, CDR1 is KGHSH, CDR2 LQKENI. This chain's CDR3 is CASSGSVQYEQYF. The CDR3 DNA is TGTGCCAGCTCAGGCTCAGTCCAGTACGAGCAGTACTTC.

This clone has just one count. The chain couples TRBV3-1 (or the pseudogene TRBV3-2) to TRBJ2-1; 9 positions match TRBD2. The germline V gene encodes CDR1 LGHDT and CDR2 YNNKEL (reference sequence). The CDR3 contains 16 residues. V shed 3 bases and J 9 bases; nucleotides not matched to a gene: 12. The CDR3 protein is CASSQGALAGKFEQFF. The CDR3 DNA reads TGTGCCAGCAGCCAGGGTGCGCTAGCGGGAAAGTTTGAGCAGTTCTTC.

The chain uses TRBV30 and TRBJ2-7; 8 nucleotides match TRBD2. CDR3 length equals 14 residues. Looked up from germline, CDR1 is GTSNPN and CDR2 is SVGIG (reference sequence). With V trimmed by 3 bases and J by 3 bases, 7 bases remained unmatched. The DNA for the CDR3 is TGTGCCTGGAGCCCGGGGGGGAAAGGCTACGAGCAGTACTTC. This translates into CAWSPGGKGYEQYF.

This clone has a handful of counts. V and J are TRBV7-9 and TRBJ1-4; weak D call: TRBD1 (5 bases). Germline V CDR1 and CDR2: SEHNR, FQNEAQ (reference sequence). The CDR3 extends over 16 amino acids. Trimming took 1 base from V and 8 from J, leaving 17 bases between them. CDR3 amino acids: CASSLVLGPKGEKLFF. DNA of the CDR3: TGTGCCAGCAGCTTAGTCTTGGGGCCGAAGGGGGAAAAACTGTTTTTT.